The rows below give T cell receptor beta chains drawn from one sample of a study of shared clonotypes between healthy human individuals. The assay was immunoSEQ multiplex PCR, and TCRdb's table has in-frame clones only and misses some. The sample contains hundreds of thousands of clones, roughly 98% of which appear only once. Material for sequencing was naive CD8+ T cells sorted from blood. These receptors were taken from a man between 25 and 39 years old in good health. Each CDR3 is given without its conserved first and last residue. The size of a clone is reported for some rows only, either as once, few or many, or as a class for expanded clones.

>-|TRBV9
ASSLGLGSTDTQY
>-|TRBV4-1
ASSQVGGRDEQF
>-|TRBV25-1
ASWSGLAGESTDTQY
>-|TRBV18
ASSSRQIDTGELF
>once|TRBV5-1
ASSLTSFYEQY
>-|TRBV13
ASSLTGEQF
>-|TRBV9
ASSVPSSGEGAEKLF
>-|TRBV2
ASLWGQGANEQF
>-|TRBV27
ASSPARAEGYT
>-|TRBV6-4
ASSDSPGGYNEQF
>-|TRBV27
ASTSQTGVSKEGTEAF
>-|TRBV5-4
ASSSSGFSDTQY
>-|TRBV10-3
AISESSGYGNTEAF
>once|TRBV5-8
ASSPWGGGLNTEAF
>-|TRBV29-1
SVARDNSYEQY
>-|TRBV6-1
ASSEASGSASYNEQF
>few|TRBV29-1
SVDEGTGNTIY
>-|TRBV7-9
ASSLVFPYNEQF
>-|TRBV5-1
ASSLSPRAYEQY
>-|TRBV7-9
ASSSWGDTGELF
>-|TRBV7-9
ASSSGLAGGLNEQF
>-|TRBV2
ASSEAWTGRNQPQH
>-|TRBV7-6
ASSEDGAPYNEQF
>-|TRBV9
ASSPPGGAYEQY
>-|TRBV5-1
ASSGGLAEPYEQY
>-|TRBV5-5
ASSYGRGTGANVLT
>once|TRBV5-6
ASSALAEKLF
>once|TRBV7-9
ASSPRQGSSTDTQY
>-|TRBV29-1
SVVGDHRNSYEQY
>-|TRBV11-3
ASSLRSAGANTGELF
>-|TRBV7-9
ASSEQGDTEAF
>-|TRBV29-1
SVADTYQETQY
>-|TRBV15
ATSREARTGLGEQF
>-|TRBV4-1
ASSQVAGGPDEQF
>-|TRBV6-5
ASSYQRDYEQY
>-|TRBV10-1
ASSDGGNTEAF
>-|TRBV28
ASSPDWGLAGGSTDTQY
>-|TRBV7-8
ASSLEGPNRDTQY
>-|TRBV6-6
ASSYGEKLF
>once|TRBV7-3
ASSSGLGGETQY